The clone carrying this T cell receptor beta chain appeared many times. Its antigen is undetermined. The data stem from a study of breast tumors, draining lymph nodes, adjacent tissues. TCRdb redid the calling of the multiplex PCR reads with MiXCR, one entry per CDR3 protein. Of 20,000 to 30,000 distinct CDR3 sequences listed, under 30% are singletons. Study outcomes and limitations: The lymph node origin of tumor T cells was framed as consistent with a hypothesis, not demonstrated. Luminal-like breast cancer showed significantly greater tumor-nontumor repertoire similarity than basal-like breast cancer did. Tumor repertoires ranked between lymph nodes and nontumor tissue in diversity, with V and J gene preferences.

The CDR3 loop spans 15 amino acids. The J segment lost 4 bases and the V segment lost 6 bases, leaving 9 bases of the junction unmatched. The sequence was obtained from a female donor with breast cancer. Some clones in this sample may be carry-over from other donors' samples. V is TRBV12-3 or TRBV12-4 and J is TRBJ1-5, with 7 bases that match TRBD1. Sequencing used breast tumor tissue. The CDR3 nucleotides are TGTGCCAGCAGGCGCACAGGGGTGGGAAATCAGCCCCAGCATTTT. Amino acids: CASRRTGVGNQPQHF.